Shown below are 30 T cell receptor beta chains from a single sample sequenced in a study of CD8 T cells in ankylosing spondylitis. TCRdb called the 5' RACE reads again in MiXCR, with one record for every CDR3 protein. The table shows 220,000 or so distinct CDR3 sequences, with over 9.5% occurring only once. The specimen sequenced was blood, either unsorted or a sorted T cell fraction (not recorded which). The receptors come from a male donor with ankylosing spondylitis or in good health (not recorded which).

This clonotype was seen a handful of times. V gene TRBV11-2 combines with J gene TRBJ2-4; 14 nucleotides line up with TRBD2. Germline CDR1 is SGHAT and CDR2 is FQNNGV. The CDR3 spans 16 residues. The V and J ends lost 5 bases and 5 bases, in that order; junction bases with no gene match: 5. The CDR3 spells CASSHRLAGGENIQYF. CDR3 nucleotide sequence: TGTGCCAGCAGCCATAGACTAGCGGGGGGGGAAAACATTCAGTACTTC.

This clonotype was detected many times. This chain links TRBV9 with TRBJ2-2; TRBD2 matches 8 bases. Unmatched junction bases numbered 2, after V lost 4 bases and J lost 0 bases. This CDR3 region has 15 residues. Germline V gene sequence: CDR1 SGDLS, CDR2 YYNGEE. The CDR3 DNA reads TGTGCCAGCAGCTCGGGGGGGTCGAACACCGGGGAGCTGTTTTTT. Translation: CASSSGGSNTGELFF.

The sample holds many counts of this clonotype. The genes are TRBV7-2 and TRBJ2-1, with a tentative D call TRBD2 (6 bases). Germline CDR1 SGHTA, CDR2 FQGNSA. V was trimmed by 7 bases and J by 10 bases, leaving 17 bases between them. This CDR3 has 13 amino acids. The CDR3 spells CASNPRNGGEQFF. The CDR3 coding sequence is TGTGCCAGCAACCCCCGAAACGGGGGAGAGCAGTTCTTC. Using reference TRBV7-2 and TRBJ2-1 for the parts outside the CDR3, the full variable domain is GAGVSQSPSNKVTEKGKDVELRCDPISGHTALYWYRQSLGQGLEFLIYFQGNSAPDKSGLPSDRFSAERTGGSVSTLTIQRTQQEDSAVYLCASNPRNGGEQFFGPGTRLTVL.

V gene TRBV19 combines with J gene TRBJ2-5; 7 bases are shared with TRBD1. The V and J ends lost 4 bases and 5 bases, in that order; junction bases with no gene match: 10. The CDR3 has 15 amino acids. The germline CDR1 and CDR2 sequences are LNHDA and SQIVND (reference sequence). The CDR3 sequence is CASSNSGRGHETQYF. The CDR3 nucleotides read TGTGCCAGTAGTAATAGTGGAAGGGGGCATGAGACCCAGTACTTC.

This sequence joins TRBV7-3 and TRBJ2-3, with TRBD2 matching over 12 bases. This CDR3 contains 18 residues. Germline CDR1 SGHTA, CDR2 FQGTGA. V lost 1 base, J lost 0 bases, and 5 bases stayed unmatched. This CDR3 reads CASSLMTSGGDSTDTQYF. The CDR3 nucleotides are TGTGCCAGCAGCTTAATGACTAGCGGGGGCGATAGCACAGATACGCAGTATTTT.

A few counts support this clonotype. This chain links TRBV6-1 with TRBJ1-2; D is undetermined. This CDR3 is 14 amino acids long. The ends were cut back, 7 bases at V and 4 bases at J, with 16 bases in the middle. CDR1 is MNHNS, CDR2 SASEGT, per germline. The DNA for the CDR3 is TGTGCCAGCACCCCCGGAGACACGGGCTATGGCTACACCTTC. Amino acid sequence: CASTPGDTGYGYTF.

In its sample, this clonotype was seen many times. This chain joins TRBV10-3 and TRBJ1-1, with no clear D. The V end was cut by 0 bases, the J end by 4 bases, with 9 bases between. The CDR3 is made up of 14 amino acids. The germline V gene has CDR1 ENHRY and CDR2 SYGVKD. The CDR3 sequence is CAISESTSITEAFF. In nucleotides, the CDR3 is TGTGCCATCAGTGAGTCGACGTCAATCACTGAAGCTTTCTTT.

This clonotype turned up a few times. The chain links TRBV7-2 to TRBJ1-2; the match to TRBD1 covers 8 bases. The germline V gene encodes CDR1 SGHTA and CDR2 FQGNSA. This CDR3 has 15 residues. V was pared by 0 bases and J by 7 bases, with 7 bases of the junction left unmatched. Here the CDR3 DNA reads TGTGCCAGCAGCTTAGCGCTGACAGGGGTTCCTGGCTACACCTTC. This encodes CASSLALTGVPGYTF.

This chain connects TRBV18 to TRBJ1-4; 7 positions match TRBD1. The CDR3 runs 15 residues. V trimming: 3 bases; J trimming: 3 bases; junction bases outside the gene matches: 4. In germline, CDR1 is KGHSH, CDR2 LQKENI. CDR3 nucleotides: TGTGCCAGCTCACCCCTGGGACAGTCTAATGAAAAACTGTTTTTT. Its translation is CASSPLGQSNEKLFF.

This clonotype has just a few counts. The rearrangement joins TRBV12-3 or TRBV12-4 to TRBJ2-7; D tentatively fits TRBD1 or TRBD2 (5 bases each). V lost 3 bases and J lost 0, with 12 bases in between. The CDR3 sequence is 15 residues long. CDR3 sequence (DNA): TGTGCCAGCAGTTTGAGGGGCCAACTCTCCTACGAGCAGTACTTC. Protein sequence: CASSLRGQLSYEQYF.

This clonotype has ten or more counts. J is TRBJ1-2 and V is TRBV5-1; 10 nucleotides match TRBD1. The trim removed 4 bases at V and 4 bases at J, leaving 10 bases unmatched. Per the germline V gene, CDR1 is SGHRS and CDR2 is YFSETQ. The CDR3 runs to 16 residues. CDR3 sequence: CASSRTGQGFTYGYTF. DNA for the CDR3: TGCGCCAGCAGCCGCACGGGACAGGGGTTCACCTATGGCTACACCTTC.

Turning to this clonotype: Since a much larger clone is just one base distant, this may be a read error. The gene calls are TRBV20-1 and TRBJ2-7; D is possibly TRBD2 (6 bases). Trimming removed 7 bases at V and 9 bases at J, with 19 bases between. The CDR3 contains 12 residues. Germline assignment: CDR1 DFQATT and CDR2 SNEGSKA (reference sequence). The CDR3 sequence: CSGEDGVDGQYF. The CDR3 region has the DNA TGCAGTGGGGAGGATGGGGTAGACGGGCAGTACTTC.

V is TRBV7-3 and J is TRBJ2-2; D tentatively fits TRBD1 or TRBD2 (5 bases each). The CDR3 is 16 amino acids. In germline, CDR1 is SGHTA, CDR2 FQGTGA. Deletions cut 1 base from V and 0 bases from J, with 9 bases between. The CDR3: CASSLNGASNTGELFF. CDR3 DNA sequence: TGTGCCAGCAGCTTAAACGGGGCCTCGAACACCGGGGAGCTGTTTTTT.

This clonotype was detected only a few times. The V and J genes are TRBV7-6 and TRBJ1-6; D remains unclear. The CDR3 is 14 amino acids. CDR1 and CDR2 from the germline V gene are SGHVS and FNYEAQ. V dropped 5 bases and J dropped 7 bases, with 12 bases sitting between them. CDR3 amino acids: CASSPWTGNSPLHF. Written as DNA, the CDR3 is TGTGCCAGCAGCCCTTGGACGGGGAATTCACCCCTCCACTTT.

This clonotype was seen many times. The chain links TRBV6-1 to TRBJ2-5, with D tentatively TRBD1 or TRBD2 (5 bases each). This CDR3 is built from 15 residues. Germline CDR1 MNHNS, CDR2 SASEGT. Trimming stripped 6 bases from V and 5 bases from J, with 19 bases between. The CDR3 DNA reads as TGTGCCAGCAGACCTCCGGGACCCTGGAGGGAGACCCAGTACTTC. Translation: CASRPPGPWRETQYF.

This clonotype was seen at least ten times. This chain connects TRBV2 to TRBJ2-7; D gene ambiguous. The CDR3 consists of 13 residues. The germline V and J ends were trimmed by 11 bases and 3 bases, with 17 bases remaining between them. Looked up from germline, CDR1 is SNHLY and CDR2 is FYNNEI. This chain's CDR3 is CAEAPQKIYEQYF. The CDR3 nucleotides read TGTGCCGAGGCCCCACAGAAGATCTACGAGCAGTACTTC.

The chain uses TRBV11-2 and TRBJ1-2; no clear D. Trimming left V 3 bases short and J 8 bases short, with 13 bases between. CDR1 is SGHAT, CDR2 FQNNGV, per germline. CDR3 length: 13 amino acids. This chain's CDR3 is CASSFADVKGYTF. DNA for the CDR3: TGTGCCAGCAGCTTCGCCGACGTGAAGGGCTACACCTTC.

This clonotype was seen repeatedly, ten times or more. The gene calls are TRBV7-6 and TRBJ1-1; no clear D. This CDR3 has 13 amino acids. Trimming stripped 4 bases from V and 0 bases from J, with 6 bases between. Germline values: CDR1 SGHVS, CDR2 FNYEAQ. The CDR3 bases are TGTGCCAGCAGCTCCGAGATGAACACTGAAGCTTTCTTT. This encodes CASSSEMNTEAFF.

This rearrangement joins TRBV7-2 to TRBJ2-7; 10 positions agree with TRBD2. The CDR3 covers 16 residues. The V segment lost 1 base and the J segment 5 bases; nucleotides outside the gene matches: 8. CDR1 is SGHTA, CDR2 FQGNSA, per germline. The CDR3 DNA reads as TGTGCCAGCAGCTTAGACACAGCGGGGGGGCTCAACGAGCAGTACTTC. Its protein is CASSLDTAGGLNEQYF.

This clonotype was observed many times. The chain combines TRBV5-1 with TRBJ1-2, with a tentative D call TRBD1 (6 bases). CDR3 size: 14 residues. Germline CDR1 and CDR2: SGHRS and YFSETQ. V lost 3 bases and J 2 bases, leaving 11 bases between the germline ends. The CDR3 DNA is TGCGCCAGCAGCTATGATCAGGGGAACTATGGCTACACCTTC. Translated, it gives CASSYDQGNYGYTF.

This chain uses TRBV12-3 or TRBV12-4 with TRBJ2-2; weak D call: TRBD1 (6 bases). The V gene lost 4 bases and the J gene lost 7 bases, with 10 bases spanning the gap. The CDR3 has 13 residues. The CDR3 bases are TGTGCCAGCAGTTATGGACAGTTCGGGGAGCTGTTTTTT. It yields the protein CASSYGQFGELFF.

This chain's CDR3 is CSARVVLAGFRLSTDTQYF. In DNA form, the CDR3 reads TGCAGTGCTAGAGTGGTACTAGCGGGGTTCAGACTTAGCACAGATACGCAGTATTTT. This chain connects TRBV20-1 to TRBJ2-3, with 10 positions matching TRBD2. The CDR3 spans 19 residues. The V gene's germline CDR1 is DFQATT and CDR2 SNEGSKA (reference sequence). V lost 1 base, J lost 0 bases, and 13 bases stayed unmatched.

In DNA form, the CDR3 reads TGTGCCAGCAGGCCGGGACCGGGGGAGACCCAGTACTTC. It specifies CASRPGPGETQYF. The chain joins TRBV12-3 or TRBV12-4 to TRBJ2-5, with D possibly called TRBD1 or TRBD2 (5 bases each). CDR3 length equals 13 residues. With 6 bases removed from V and 5 bases from J, the gap between germline ends came to 13 bases.

This clonotype was detected ten times or more. This chain joins TRBV20-1 and TRBJ1-1; 9 bases agree with TRBD1. Per the germline V gene, CDR1 is DFQATT and CDR2 is SNEGSKA (reference sequence). The CDR3 extends over 15 amino acids. J was trimmed by 0 bases and V by 5 bases; bases with no gene match: 7. CDR3 nucleotides: TGCAGTGCTGGCCGACAGGGGGTCATGAACACTGAAGCTTTCTTT. Its protein is CSAGRQGVMNTEAFF.

This clonotype was observed at least ten times. V gene TRBV12-3 or TRBV12-4 combines with J gene TRBJ2-1, with D unresolved. V gave up 6 bases and J gave up 6 bases, with 12 bases separating them. CDR3 length: 13 amino acids. CDR3 sequence (DNA): TGTGCCAGCAGCAGGTGGGGTGGCAATGAGCAGTTCTTC. Residues: CASSRWGGNEQFF.

J is TRBJ1-2 and V is TRBV5-1; 8 nucleotides agree with TRBD1. With V trimmed by 2 bases and J by 3 bases, 6 bases remained unmatched. In germline, CDR1 is SGHRS, CDR2 YFSETQ. The CDR3 is made up of 15 amino acids. The CDR3 region has the DNA TGCGCCAGCAGCTTACCCCAGGGGGCGGACTATGGCTACACCTTC. It is translated as CASSLPQGADYGYTF.

Ten or more counts support this clonotype. The chain joins TRBV30 to TRBJ2-3, with a tentative D call TRBD1 (6 bases). The V and J ends lost 5 bases and 3 bases respectively, with 15 bases between them. This CDR3 region has 14 residues. CDR1 is GTSNPN, CDR2 SVGIG, per germline (reference sequence). CDR3 in DNA: TGTGCCTGGGAACAGGGTGAAGCAACAGATACGCAGTATTTT. The encoded protein is CAWEQGEATDTQYF.

This clonotype was counted at least ten times. The chain is built from TRBV6-2 or TRBV6-3 and TRBJ2-1; 8 nucleotides line up with TRBD1. Germline V CDR1 and CDR2: MNHEY, SVGEGT. The CDR3 has 18 residues. V gave up 5 bases and J gave up 1 base; unmatched junction bases: 13. DNA of the CDR3: TGTGCCAGCAGTCGACAGGGGTCCCTTGGAGGGTCCTACAATGAGCAGTTCTTC. Protein product: CASSRQGSLGGSYNEQFF.

As concerns this clonotype: A read error may be the cause here, since a much bigger clone is one base away. The rearrangement uses TRBV12-3 or TRBV12-4 and TRBJ2-3; D is possibly TRBD1 or TRBD2 (5 bases each). The CDR3 has 14 amino acids. CDR3 protein: CASRGTDDTDTPYF. The CDR3 DNA sequence: TGTGCCAGCAGGGGGACCGACGACACAGATACGCCGTATTTT.

Ten or more counts support this clonotype. Compared with germline, one end of the junction differs, possibly owing to a read error. J is TRBJ1-3 and V is TRBV12-3 or TRBV12-4, with D possibly being TRBD1 (5 bases). The CDR3 spans 12 residues. The CDR3 DNA reads TGTGCCAGCAACCCCTCAGGGTCAGGGCCCCTGTTT. Encoded protein: CASNPSGSGPLF.